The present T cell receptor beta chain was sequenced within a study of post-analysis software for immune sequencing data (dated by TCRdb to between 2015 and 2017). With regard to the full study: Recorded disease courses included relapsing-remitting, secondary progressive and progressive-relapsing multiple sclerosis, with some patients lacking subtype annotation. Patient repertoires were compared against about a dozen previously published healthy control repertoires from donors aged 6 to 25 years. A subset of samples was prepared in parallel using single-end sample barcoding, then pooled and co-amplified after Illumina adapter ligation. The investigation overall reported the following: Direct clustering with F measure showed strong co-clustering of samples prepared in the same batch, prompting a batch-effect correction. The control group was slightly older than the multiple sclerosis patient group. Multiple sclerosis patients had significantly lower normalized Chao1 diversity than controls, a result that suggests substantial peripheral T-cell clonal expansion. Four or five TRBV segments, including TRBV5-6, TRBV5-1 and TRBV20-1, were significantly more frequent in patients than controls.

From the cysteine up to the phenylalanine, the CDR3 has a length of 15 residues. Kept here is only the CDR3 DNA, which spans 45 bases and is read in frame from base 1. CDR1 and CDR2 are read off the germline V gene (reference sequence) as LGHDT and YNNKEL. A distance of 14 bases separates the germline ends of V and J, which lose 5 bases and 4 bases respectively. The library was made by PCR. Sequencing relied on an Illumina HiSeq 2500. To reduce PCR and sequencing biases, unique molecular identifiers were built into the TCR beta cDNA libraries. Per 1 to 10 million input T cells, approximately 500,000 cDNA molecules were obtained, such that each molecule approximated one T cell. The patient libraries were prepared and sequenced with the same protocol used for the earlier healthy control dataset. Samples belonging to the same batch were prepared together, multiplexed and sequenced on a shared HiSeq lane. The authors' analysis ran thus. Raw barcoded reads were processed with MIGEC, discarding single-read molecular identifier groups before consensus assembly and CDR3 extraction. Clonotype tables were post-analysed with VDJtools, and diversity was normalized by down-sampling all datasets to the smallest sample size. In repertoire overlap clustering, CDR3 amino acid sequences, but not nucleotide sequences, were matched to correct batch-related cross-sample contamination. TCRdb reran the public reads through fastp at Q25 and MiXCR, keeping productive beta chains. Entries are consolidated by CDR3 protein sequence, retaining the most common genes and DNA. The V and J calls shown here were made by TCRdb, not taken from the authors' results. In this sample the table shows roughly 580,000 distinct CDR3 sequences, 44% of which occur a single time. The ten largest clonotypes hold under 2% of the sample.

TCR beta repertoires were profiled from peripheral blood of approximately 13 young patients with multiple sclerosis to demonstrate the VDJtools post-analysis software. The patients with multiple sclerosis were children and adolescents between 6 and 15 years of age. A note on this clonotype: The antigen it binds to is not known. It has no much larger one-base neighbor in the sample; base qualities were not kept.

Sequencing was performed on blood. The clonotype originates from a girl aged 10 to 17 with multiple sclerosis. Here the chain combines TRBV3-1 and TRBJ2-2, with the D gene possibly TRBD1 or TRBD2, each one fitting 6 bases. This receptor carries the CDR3 CASSSRGVFTGELFF. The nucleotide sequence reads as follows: TGTGCCAGCAGCTCTAGGGGGGTCTTCACCGGGGAGCTGTTTTTT.